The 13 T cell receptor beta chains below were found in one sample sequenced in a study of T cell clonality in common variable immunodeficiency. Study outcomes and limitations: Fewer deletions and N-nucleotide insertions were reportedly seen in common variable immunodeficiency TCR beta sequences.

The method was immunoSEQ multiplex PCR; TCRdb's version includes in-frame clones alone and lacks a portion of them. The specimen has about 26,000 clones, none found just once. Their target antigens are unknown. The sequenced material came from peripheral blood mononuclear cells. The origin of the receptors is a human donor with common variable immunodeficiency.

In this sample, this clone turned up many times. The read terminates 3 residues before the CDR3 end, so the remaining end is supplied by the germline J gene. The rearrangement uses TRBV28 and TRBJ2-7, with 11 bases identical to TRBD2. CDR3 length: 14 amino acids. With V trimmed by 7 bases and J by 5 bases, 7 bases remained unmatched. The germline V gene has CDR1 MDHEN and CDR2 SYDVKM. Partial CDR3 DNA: TGTGCCAGCACTGTAGCGGGAGGGCCCCACGAG. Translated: CASTVAGGPHE. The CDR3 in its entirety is CASTVAGGPHEQYF.

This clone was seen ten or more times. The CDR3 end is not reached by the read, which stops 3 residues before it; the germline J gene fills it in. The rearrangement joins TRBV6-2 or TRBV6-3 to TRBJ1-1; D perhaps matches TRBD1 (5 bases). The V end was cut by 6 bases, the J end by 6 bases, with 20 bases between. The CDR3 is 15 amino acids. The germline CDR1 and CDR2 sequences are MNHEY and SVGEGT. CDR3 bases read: TGTGCCAGCAGACGGGAATTGGGCCTAGGGGCTGAA. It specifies CASRRELGLGAE. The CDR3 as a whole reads CASRRELGLGAEAFF.

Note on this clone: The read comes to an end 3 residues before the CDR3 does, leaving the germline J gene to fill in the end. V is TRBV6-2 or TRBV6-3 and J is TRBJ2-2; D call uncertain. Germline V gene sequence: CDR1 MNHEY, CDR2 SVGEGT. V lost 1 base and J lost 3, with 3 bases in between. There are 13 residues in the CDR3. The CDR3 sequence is CASSYLDTGELFF. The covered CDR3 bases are TGTGCCAGCAGTTACTTAGACACCGGGGAG.

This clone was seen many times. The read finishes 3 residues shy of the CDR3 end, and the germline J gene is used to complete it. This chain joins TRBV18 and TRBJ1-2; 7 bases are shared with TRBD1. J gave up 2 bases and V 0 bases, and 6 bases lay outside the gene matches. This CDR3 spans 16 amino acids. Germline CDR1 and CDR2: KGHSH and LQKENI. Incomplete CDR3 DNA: TGTGCCAGCTCACCACCGATGTCGGACAGGAACTATGGC. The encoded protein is CASSPPMSDRNYG. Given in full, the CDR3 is CASSPPMSDRNYGYTF.

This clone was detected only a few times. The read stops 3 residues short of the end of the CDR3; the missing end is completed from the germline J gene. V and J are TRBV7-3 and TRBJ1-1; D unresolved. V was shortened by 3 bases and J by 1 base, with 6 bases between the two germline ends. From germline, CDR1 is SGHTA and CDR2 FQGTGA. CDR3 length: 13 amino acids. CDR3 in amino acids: CASSLAANTEAFF. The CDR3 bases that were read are TGTGCCAGCAGCTTGGCGGCGAACACTGAA.

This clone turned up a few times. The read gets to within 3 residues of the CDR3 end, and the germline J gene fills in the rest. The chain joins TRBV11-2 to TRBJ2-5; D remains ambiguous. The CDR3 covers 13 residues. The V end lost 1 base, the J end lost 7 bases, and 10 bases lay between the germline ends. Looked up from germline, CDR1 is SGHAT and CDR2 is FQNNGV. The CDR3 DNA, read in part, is TGTGCCAGCAGCTTAGGGGTCAGCGCGACC. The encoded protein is CASSLGVSAT. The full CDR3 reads CASSLGVSATQYF.

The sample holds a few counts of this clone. CDR3 protein: CATRQGFSYEQYF. CDR3 DNA (partial): TGTGCCACGCGACAGGGTTTCTCCTACGAG. This sequence joins TRBV19 and TRBJ2-7; TRBD1 agrees at 7 bases. The read terminates 3 residues before the CDR3 end, so the remaining end is supplied by the germline J gene. This CDR3 comprises 13 residues. Germline values: CDR1 LNHDA, CDR2 SQIVND (reference sequence). V lost 10 bases and J lost 0; bases outside the gene matches: 6.

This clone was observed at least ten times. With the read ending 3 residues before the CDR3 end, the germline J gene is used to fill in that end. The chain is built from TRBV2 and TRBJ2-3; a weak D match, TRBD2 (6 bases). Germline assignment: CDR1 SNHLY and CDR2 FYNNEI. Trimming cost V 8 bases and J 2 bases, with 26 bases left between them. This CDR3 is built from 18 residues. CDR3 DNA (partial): TGTGCCAGCGTGGAGGTTGATTCAGCGGGTTACAACACAGATACG. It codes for CASVEVDSAGYNTDT. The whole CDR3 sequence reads CASVEVDSAGYNTDTQYF. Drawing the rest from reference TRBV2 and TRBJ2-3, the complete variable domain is EPEVTQTPSHQVTQMGQEVILRCVPISNHLYFYWYRQILGQKVEFLVSFYNNEISEKSEIFDDQFSVERPDGSNFTLKIRSTKLEDSAMYFCASVEVDSAGYNTDTQYFGPGTRLTVL.

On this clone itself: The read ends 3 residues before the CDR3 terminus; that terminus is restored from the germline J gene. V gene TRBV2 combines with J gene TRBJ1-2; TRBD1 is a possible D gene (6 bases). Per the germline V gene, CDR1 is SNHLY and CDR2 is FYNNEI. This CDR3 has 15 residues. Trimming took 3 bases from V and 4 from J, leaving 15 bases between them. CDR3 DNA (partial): TGTGCCAGCAGTGATGATGGGGGGGGCGCCTATGGC. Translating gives CASSDDGGGAYG. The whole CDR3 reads CASSDDGGGAYGYTF.

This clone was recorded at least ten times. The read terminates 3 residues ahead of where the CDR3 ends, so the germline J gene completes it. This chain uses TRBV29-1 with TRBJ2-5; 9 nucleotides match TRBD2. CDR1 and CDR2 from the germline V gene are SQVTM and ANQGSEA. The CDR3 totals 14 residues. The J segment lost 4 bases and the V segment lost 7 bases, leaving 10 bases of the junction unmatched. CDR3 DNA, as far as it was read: TGCAGCGGTACCGTAGCGGGAGTCGGAGAGACC. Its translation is CSGTVAGVGET. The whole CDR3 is CSGTVAGVGETQYF.

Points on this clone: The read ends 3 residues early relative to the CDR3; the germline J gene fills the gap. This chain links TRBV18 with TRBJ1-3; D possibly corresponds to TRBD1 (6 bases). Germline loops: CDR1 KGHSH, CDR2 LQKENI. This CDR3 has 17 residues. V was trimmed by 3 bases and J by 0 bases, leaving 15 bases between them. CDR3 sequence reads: CASSPGARFASGNTIYF. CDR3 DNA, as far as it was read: TGTGCCAGCTCACCGGGGGCCAGATTCGCCTCTGGAAACACC.

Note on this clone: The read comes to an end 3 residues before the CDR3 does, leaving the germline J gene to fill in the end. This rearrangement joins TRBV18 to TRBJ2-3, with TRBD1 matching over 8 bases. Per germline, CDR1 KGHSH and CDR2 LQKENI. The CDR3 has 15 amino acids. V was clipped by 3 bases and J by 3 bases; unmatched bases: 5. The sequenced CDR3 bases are TGTGCCAGCTCACCCAGGGGGCAAAGGACAGATACG. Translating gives CASSPRGQRTDT. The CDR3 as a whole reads CASSPRGQRTDTQYF.

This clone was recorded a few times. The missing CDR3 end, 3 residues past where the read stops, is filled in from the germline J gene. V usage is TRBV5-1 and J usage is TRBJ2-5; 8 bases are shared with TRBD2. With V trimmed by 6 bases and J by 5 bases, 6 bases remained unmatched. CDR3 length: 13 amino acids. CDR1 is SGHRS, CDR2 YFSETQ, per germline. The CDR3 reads CASIREGEETQYF. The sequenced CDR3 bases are TGCGCCAGCATCCGGGAGGGGGAGGAGACC.